These 27 T cell receptor beta chains were sequenced from one sample in a study of cytomegalovirus exposure and HLA in healthy donors. Use of 60 Vbeta and 13 Jbeta primers characterized the PCR. Profiling relied on immunoSEQ multiplex PCR, and the TCRdb table lists in-frame clones only, not all of them. The repertoire holds about 100,000 clones, roughly 80% seen once, with around 7.5% in the top ten. The sequencing input was PBMCs. These receptors were collected from a man aged 50 to 59 in good health and CMV-seropositive.

The V gene is TRBV5-8, the J gene TRBJ2-1; 8 bases are shared with TRBD2. The germline gives CDR1 SGHTS, CDR2 YDEGEE. The CDR3 extends over 16 amino acids. Trimming removed 2 bases from V and 0 bases from J; junction bases left unmatched: 4. CDR3 loop: CASSLAGDLSYNEQFF. CDR3 bases: TGTGCCAGCAGCTTAGCGGGGGACCTCTCCTACAATGAGCAGTTCTTC.

This chain links TRBV4-3 with TRBJ1-1; 7 bases align to TRBD1. This CDR3 is built from 16 residues. Germline V gene sequence: CDR1 LGHNA, CDR2 YSLEER. The V gene end was trimmed by 2 bases and the J gene end by 0 bases; junction bases not matched to a gene: 6. The CDR3 region has the DNA TGCGCCAGCAGCCAACAGGGGGGCGGTATGAACACTGAAGCTTTCTTT. Residues: CASSQQGGGMNTEAFF.

In this sample, this clone turned up once. The chain couples TRBV7-3 to TRBJ1-1; D not certain. Per the germline V gene, CDR1 is SGHTA and CDR2 is FQGTGA. V was trimmed by 0 bases and J by 11 bases, leaving 13 bases between them. The CDR3 is 13 amino acids. The CDR3 spells CASSLTPRDRAFF. CDR3 in DNA: TGTGCCAGCAGCTTAACACCTCGGGATCGCGCTTTCTTT.

This clone was seen a single time. The chain recombines TRBV29-1 with TRBJ2-4, with D maybe TRBD1 (6 bases). Between the trimmed V and J ends, which lost 7 bases and 10 bases, there was a span of 14 bases. Looked up from germline, CDR1 is SQVTM and CDR2 is ANQGSEA. This CDR3 spans 11 amino acids. CDR3 nucleotide sequence: TGCAGCGCCTGGACAGAGGGTATTCAGTACTTC. This encodes CSAWTEGIQYF.

The chain is built from TRBV9 and TRBJ1-6; D is unresolved. The CDR3 contains 14 residues. Germline-derived CDR1 and CDR2 are SGDLS and YYNGEE. Trimming took off 0 bases at V and 10 bases at J, with 11 bases between the two ends. The CDR3 is CASSVEGRGSPLHF. The CDR3 region has the DNA TGTGCCAGCAGCGTAGAAGGGCGGGGATCACCCCTCCACTTT.

CDR3 DNA sequence: TGTGCCAGCAGCCAAGGGGGGGAATTAAATGGCTACACCTTC. Encoded protein: CASSQGGELNGYTF. This sequence joins TRBV4-2 and TRBJ1-2; TRBD1 might be the D (5 bases). The CDR3 contains 14 residues. CDR1 is LGHNA, CDR2 YNFKEQ, per germline. Deletions cut 1 base from V and 6 bases from J, with 12 bases between.

J is TRBJ1-2 and V is TRBV28, with 7 bases aligning to TRBD1. Looked up from germline, CDR1 is MDHEN and CDR2 is SYDVKM. Trimming took 6 bases from V and 4 from J; bases not matched to a gene: 8. The CDR3 has 14 amino acids. DNA of the CDR3: TGTGCCAGCAGACGAGGGGGCCGGCCCTATGGCTACACCTTC. Translation: CASRRGGRPYGYTF.

The chain combines TRBV7-9 with TRBJ2-6; tentative D call: TRBD2 (6 bases). Between the trimmed V and J ends, which lost 4 bases and 6 bases, there was a span of 13 bases. CDR3 length equals 15 residues. The germline V gene encodes CDR1 SEHNR and CDR2 FQNEAQ (reference sequence). The CDR3 nucleotides read TGTGCCAGCAGCTCGGATGGGGGGTTGGCCAACGTCCTGACTTTC. Protein sequence: CASSSDGGLANVLTF.

The chain combines TRBV2 with TRBJ2-5; TRBD1 matches 8 bases. With 8 bases clipped from V and 4 bases from J, the junction kept 12 bases outside the gene matches. Germline V lookup: CDR1 SNHLY, CDR2 FYNNEI. CDR3 size: 15 residues. Written as DNA, the CDR3 is TGTGCCAGCCATCCTGGGACAGGCCTGCTAGAGACCCAGTACTTC. Its protein is CASHPGTGLLETQYF.

The chain recombines TRBV5-5 with TRBJ1-5; no clear D gene. CDR1 and CDR2 from the germline V gene are SGHKS and YYEKEE (reference sequence). The CDR3 runs to 14 residues. Trimming pared 0 bases from V and 7 bases from J, leaving 11 bases between. The DNA for the CDR3 is TGTGCCAGCAGCTTGGTCGTTGACGGGCAGCCCCAGCATTTT. This gives the protein CASSLVVDGQPQHF.

V usage is TRBV2 and J usage is TRBJ1-2; the match to TRBD1 covers 7 bases. The CDR3 loop spans 11 amino acids. The V and J ends lost 4 bases and 11 bases, in that order; junction bases with no gene match: 4. Germline V lookup: CDR1 SNHLY, CDR2 FYNNEI. The CDR3 sequence: CASSGDSPYTF. DNA for the CDR3: TGTGCCAGCAGTGGGGACAGTCCTTACACCTTC.

The CDR3 nucleotides read TGTGCCAGCAGCGAGCCTCCAGGCTACACTGAAGCTTTCTTT. As protein: CASSEPPGYTEAFF. The rearrangement uses TRBV7-9 and TRBJ1-1; D remains unclear. The CDR3 loop spans 14 amino acids. V dropped 5 bases and J dropped 3 bases, with 13 bases sitting between them. The germline V gene has CDR1 SEHNR and CDR2 FQNEAQ (reference sequence).

The J gene is TRBJ1-4, the V gene TRBV9; D might be TRBD1 (6 bases). The germline CDR1 and CDR2 sequences are SGDLS and YYNGEE. This CDR3 is built from 16 residues. Between the trimmed V and J ends, which lost 3 bases and 0 bases, there was a span of 12 bases. In DNA form, the CDR3 reads TGTGCCAGCAGCGCCGGACAGACTACAACTAATGAAAAACTGTTTTTT. Translated, it gives CASSAGQTTTNEKLFF.

This chain links TRBV29-1 with TRBJ2-7; 7 bases are shared with TRBD1. CDR1 and CDR2 (germline): SQVTM, ANQGSEA. The V gene end was trimmed by 4 bases and the J gene end by 8 bases; junction bases not matched to a gene: 5. The CDR3 has 11 residues. This CDR3 is CSVVLGQKQYF. In DNA, the CDR3 is TGCAGCGTTGTATTGGGACAGAAGCAGTACTTC.

V is TRBV28 and J is TRBJ1-1; D unclear. Per germline, CDR1 MDHEN and CDR2 SYDVKM. V was clipped by 4 bases and J by 7 bases, with 16 bases between them. The CDR3 totals 14 residues. The DNA of the CDR3 is TGTGCCAGCAGTTCCCCGGCAGGAACAATTGAAGCTTTCTTT. This gives the protein CASSSPAGTIEAFF.

The J gene is TRBJ2-4, the V gene TRBV27; the D gene is possibly TRBD1 (6 bases). Trimming left V 2 bases short and J 0 bases short, with 8 bases between. This CDR3 is 15 amino acids long. Germline lookup yields CDR1 MNHEY and CDR2 SMNVEV (reference sequence). In nucleotides, the CDR3 is TGTGCCAGCAGTTTAGGCAGGGGAGCCAAAAACATTCAGTACTTC. It encodes CASSLGRGAKNIQYF.

This chain links TRBV29-1 with TRBJ1-4; D is possibly TRBD1 (5 bases). V dropped 3 bases and J dropped 3 bases, with 17 bases sitting between them. CDR3 length: 16 residues. Germline assignment: CDR1 SQVTM and CDR2 ANQGSEA. CDR3 sequence: CSVEGGTRDSNEKLFF. The CDR3 DNA reads TGCAGCGTTGAGGGGGGGACTCGGGACTCTAATGAAAAACTGTTTTTT.

The chain combines TRBV6-5 with TRBJ1-1; D is possibly TRBD1 (6 bases). The V end was cut by 0 bases, the J end by 7 bases, with 12 bases between. The CDR3 has 14 residues. Per germline, CDR1 MNHEY and CDR2 SVGAGI. The chain's CDR3 is CASSYSEGVSEAFF. The CDR3, as DNA: TGTGCCAGCAGTTACTCAGAGGGGGTGAGTGAAGCTTTCTTT.

This clone was seen once. The DNA for the CDR3 is TGTGCCAGCAGCCGAGGTGGCGAGACCCAGTACTTC. Residues: CASSRGGETQYF. This rearrangement joins TRBV7-2 to TRBJ2-5; D gene ambiguous. V was trimmed by 5 bases and J by 5 bases, leaving 9 bases between them. The CDR3 consists of 12 residues. The germline CDR1 and CDR2 sequences are SGHTA and FQGNSA.

The chain links TRBV7-9 to TRBJ2-2; D is perhaps TRBD2 (5 bases). Germline CDR1 and CDR2: SEHNR and FQNEAQ (reference sequence). The CDR3 extends over 15 amino acids. V lost 0 bases to trimming and J lost 8 bases, with 13 bases between them. CDR3 bases: TGTGCCAGCAGCTTAGCGTTAGCGTCTGGTGGGGAGCTGTTTTTT. Protein: CASSLALASGGELFF.

V gene TRBV6-4 combines with J gene TRBJ1-3; D uncertain. V lost 2 bases and J lost 0, with 17 bases in between. The germline CDR1 and CDR2 sequences are MRHNA and SNTAGT. The CDR3 has 18 amino acids. This chain's CDR3 is CASSDLPIASSSGNTIYF. Written as DNA, the CDR3 is TGTGCCAGCAGTGACCTCCCGATTGCTTCCAGCTCTGGAAACACCATATATTTT.

In its sample, this clone was seen once. An end of the junction does not agree with germline; a read error may underlie this. This chain links TRBV7-9 with TRBJ1-3; D remains unclear. Per germline, CDR1 SEHNR and CDR2 FQNEAQ (reference sequence). CDR3 length: 12 amino acids. The CDR3 protein is CSSSSRRNTIYF. The CDR3 nucleotides read TGTTCCAGCAGCTCCCGTAGAAACACCATATATTTT. Full variable domain (rest looked up from reference TRBV7-9 and TRBJ1-3): DTGVSQNPRHKITKRGQNVTFRCDPISEHNRLYWYRQTLGQGPEFLTYFQNEAQLEKSRLLSDRFSAERPKGSFSTLEIQRTEQGDSAMYLCSSSSRRNTIYFGEGSWLTVV.

CDR3: CASSWTGNSPLHF. Here the CDR3 DNA reads TGTGCCAGTAGTTGGACAGGGAATTCACCCCTCCACTTT. The gene calls are TRBV19 and TRBJ1-6, with 8 bases identical to TRBD1. The CDR3 has 13 amino acids. The germline V gene encodes CDR1 LNHDA and CDR2 SQIVND (reference sequence). Germline trimming cut 5 bases from V and 7 bases from J; bases unmatched to any gene: 1.

The J gene is TRBJ1-4, the V gene TRBV6-5; TRBD1 matches at 7 bases. Germline V gene lookup returns CDR1 MNHEY and CDR2 SVGAGI. V lost 0 bases, J lost 4 bases, and 5 bases stayed unmatched. CDR3 size: 16 residues. In nucleotides, the CDR3 is TGTGCCAGCAGTTACTCGACGACAGGGATTAATGAAAAACTGTTTTTT. Translation: CASSYSTTGINEKLFF.

J is TRBJ1-1 and V is TRBV6-1; maybe TRBD1 (5 bases). The germline V gene encodes CDR1 MNHNS and CDR2 SASEGT. The CDR3 contains 14 residues. Trimming took off 5 bases at V and 0 bases at J, with 10 bases between the two ends. The CDR3 here is CASSLPGVNTEAFF. CDR3 bases: TGTGCCAGCAGTCTCCCGGGGGTGAACACTGAAGCTTTCTTT.

CDR3 loop: CASSVRGSTDTQYF. The DNA for the CDR3 is TGTGCCAGCAGCGTACGGGGGAGCACAGATACGCAGTATTTT. V gene TRBV9 combines with J gene TRBJ2-3, with D possibly TRBD2 on 6 matching bases. The V gene's germline CDR1 is SGDLS and CDR2 YYNGEE. CDR3 length equals 14 residues. The V end was cut by 1 base, the J end by 0 bases, with 6 bases between.

This clone has a single count. This chain connects TRBV4-1 to TRBJ2-1; TRBD1 might be the D (6 bases). This CDR3 spans 16 amino acids. The germline V gene has CDR1 MGHRA and CDR2 YSYEKL. Between the trimmed V and J ends, which lost 3 bases and 4 bases, there was a span of 16 bases. The CDR3 DNA sequence: TGCGCCAGCAGCCAGCCCGACAGGACAACTTACAATGAGCAGTTCTTC. Its translation: CASSQPDRTTYNEQFF.